This T cell receptor (beta chain) was recovered during a study of blood T cells in healthy people across ages. A second 7 to 11 cycle PCR used barcoded and J-beta primers. One entry per CDR3 protein results from TCRdb running MiXCR on the 5' RACE reads. This sample has hundreds of thousands of distinct CDR3 sequences, with 45% to 60% found just once. Looked up from germline, CDR1 is SGHRS and CDR2 is YFSETQ. V lost 2 bases, J lost 8 bases, and 13 bases lay in between. The CDR3 totals 14 residues. Findings of the study overall: Investigators viewed diversity estimates from one million T cells as underestimates, the study reported.

On this clonotype: Its antigen is unknown.

The V and J genes are TRBV5-1 and TRBJ2-2; D not resolved. The sequenced sample consisted of blood. This receptor was taken from an elderly woman in good health. The CDR3 DNA reads TGCGCCAGCAGCTTAGACACCCAATCGGGGGAGCTGTTTTTT. Translating it yields CASSLDTQSGELFF.